This is a list of T cell receptor beta chains from one sample in a study of blood T cell repertoires in COVID-19. TCRdb keeps only in-frame clones here, not all; method: immunoSEQ multiplex PCR. The table shows tens of thousands of clones, with about 90% occurring only once. Source material: peripheral blood. The receptor set was obtained from a human donor in a cohort sampled during active COVID-19. Both conserved end residues are part of each CDR3. The order of the fields is J gene, clone size, V gene, D gene, CDR3 DNA, CDR3 protein. A D gene is named only where the DNA matches it firmly. Size is omitted from some rows. Given values are once, few, many or a class for expanded clones.

j_call: TRBJ1-6; clone_size: NA; v_call: TRBV6-5; d_call: NA; cdr3_nt: TGTGCCAGCAGTTACTTTGGAGGGAACTCACCCCTCCACTTT; cdr3_aa: CASSYFGGNSPLHF
j_call: TRBJ1-2; clone_size: NA; v_call: TRBV6-5; d_call: TRBD1; cdr3_nt: TGTGCCAGCAGCACCGGGACAGGGAACTATGGCTACACCTTC; cdr3_aa: CASSTGTGNYGYTF
j_call: TRBJ1-1; clone_size: few; v_call: TRBV6-2/TRBV6-3; d_call: NA; cdr3_nt: TGTGCCAGCAGCAACACGAACACTGAAGCTTTCTTT; cdr3_aa: CASSNTNTEAFF
j_call: TRBJ2-4; clone_size: NA; v_call: TRBV24-1; d_call: NA; cdr3_nt: TGTGCCACCAGTGTAGTGCTAGCCAAAAACATTCAGTACTTC; cdr3_aa: CATSVVLAKNIQYF
j_call: TRBJ2-6; clone_size: NA; v_call: TRBV18; d_call: NA; cdr3_nt: TGTGCCAGCTCACCTCGGCAGGGGAGTACTGGGGCCAACGTCCTGACTTTC; cdr3_aa: CASSPRQGSTGANVLTF
j_call: TRBJ2-3; clone_size: NA; v_call: TRBV5-1; d_call: TRBD2; cdr3_nt: TGCGCCAGCCATCGCGGGACTATAAACACAGATACGCAGTATTTT; cdr3_aa: CASHRGTINTDTQYF
j_call: TRBJ2-2; clone_size: NA; v_call: TRBV10-3; d_call: NA; cdr3_nt: TGTGCCATCACTGGGACAATCACCGGGGAGCTGTTTTTT; cdr3_aa: CAITGTITGELFF
j_call: TRBJ2-2; clone_size: NA; v_call: TRBV27; d_call: TRBD2; cdr3_nt: TGTGCCAGCAGGACTAGCGGGGTAAACACCGGGGAGCTGTTTTTT; cdr3_aa: CASRTSGVNTGELFF
j_call: TRBJ1-4; clone_size: NA; v_call: TRBV3-1/TRBV3-2; d_call: TRBD1; cdr3_nt: TGTGCCAGCAGCCTCCTACAGGGGGGGGGTGAAAAACTGTTTTTT; cdr3_aa: CASSLLQGGGEKLFF
j_call: TRBJ2-3; clone_size: NA; v_call: TRBV6-1; d_call: NA; cdr3_nt: TGTGCCAGCAGTGAAGGACTCCCCGATACGCAGTATTTT; cdr3_aa: CASSEGLPDTQYF
j_call: TRBJ1-2; clone_size: NA; v_call: TRBV5-8; d_call: NA; cdr3_nt: TGTGCCAGCAGCTTGGACAGGGAGGGGGGCTACACCTTC; cdr3_aa: CASSLDREGGYTF
j_call: TRBJ2-1; clone_size: NA; v_call: TRBV7-9; d_call: NA; cdr3_nt: TGTGCCAGCAGCCCTAGCCTAATCAATGAGCAGTTCTTC; cdr3_aa: CASSPSLINEQFF
j_call: TRBJ1-1; clone_size: once; v_call: TRBV19; d_call: TRBD1; cdr3_nt: TGTGCCAGTAGTATCCCAGGGGGGAACACTGAAGCTTTCTTT; cdr3_aa: CASSIPGGNTEAFF
j_call: TRBJ2-4; clone_size: NA; v_call: TRBV6-2/TRBV6-3; d_call: TRBD2; cdr3_nt: TGTGCCAGCAGTCGGACGGGGGGGCGGATTCAGTACTTC; cdr3_aa: CASSRTGGRIQYF
j_call: TRBJ2-5; clone_size: NA; v_call: TRBV9; d_call: NA; cdr3_nt: TGTGCCAGCAGCGTAGGTCGGGGAATTGCGACCCAGTACTTC; cdr3_aa: CASSVGRGIATQYF
j_call: TRBJ2-3; clone_size: NA; v_call: TRBV11-2; d_call: TRBD2; cdr3_nt: TGTGCCAGCAGCTTACTAGCGGGGGGGATCACAGATACGCAGTATTTT; cdr3_aa: CASSLLAGGITDTQYF
j_call: TRBJ2-7; clone_size: NA; v_call: TRBV28; d_call: NA; cdr3_nt: TGTGCCAGCTCCGCGGCTGGCGCCAGGGGTTTCAACGAGCAGTACTTC; cdr3_aa: CASSAAGARGFNEQYF
j_call: TRBJ1-5; clone_size: NA; v_call: TRBV6-7; d_call: NA; cdr3_nt: TGTGCCAGCAGTTACTCAGCAGGGTTCTACAGTCAGCCCCAGCATTTT; cdr3_aa: CASSYSAGFYSQPQHF
j_call: TRBJ2-3; clone_size: NA; v_call: TRBV24-1; d_call: TRBD1; cdr3_nt: TGTGCCACCAGTGACCCTTTCCAGGGGGCCACAGATACGCAGTATTTT; cdr3_aa: CATSDPFQGATDTQYF
j_call: TRBJ2-3; clone_size: NA; v_call: TRBV11-2; d_call: NA; cdr3_nt: TGTGCCAGCAGCTTAGGCATGGCTAGCGCTAGCACAGATACGCAGTATTTT; cdr3_aa: CASSLGMASASTDTQYF
j_call: TRBJ1-2; clone_size: NA; v_call: TRBV3-1/TRBV3-2; d_call: TRBD1; cdr3_nt: TGTGCCAGCAGCCAAGGAAGGACAGGATCGCTTGATAAGGGCTACACCTTC; cdr3_aa: CASSQGRTGSLDKGYTF
j_call: TRBJ2-3; clone_size: NA; v_call: TRBV29-1; d_call: TRBD2; cdr3_nt: TGCAGCGCCGGGTTTTGGGCTAGCGGGGGGAGCACAGATACGCAGTATTTT; cdr3_aa: CSAGFWASGGSTDTQYF
j_call: TRBJ2-5; clone_size: NA; v_call: TRBV11-2; d_call: NA; cdr3_nt: TGTGCCAGCAGCTTAGATCGGGGGGCCCAGCCGACCCAGTACTTC; cdr3_aa: CASSLDRGAQPTQYF
j_call: TRBJ2-2; clone_size: NA; v_call: TRBV6-5; d_call: TRBD1; cdr3_nt: TGTGCCAGCAGTTTCTCTCGGACAGGGGCCACCGGGGAGCTGTTTTTT; cdr3_aa: CASSFSRTGATGELFF
j_call: TRBJ2-7; clone_size: few; v_call: TRBV4-1; d_call: TRBD1; cdr3_nt: TGCGCCAGCAGCCTATCGGGACAGGGCGCCTACGAGCAGTACTTC; cdr3_aa: CASSLSGQGAYEQYF
j_call: TRBJ1-6; clone_size: NA; v_call: TRBV5-1; d_call: NA; cdr3_nt: TGCGCCAGCAGCTTGGGACAGAGAGATTATAATTCACCCCTCCACTTT; cdr3_aa: CASSLGQRDYNSPLHF
j_call: TRBJ2-7; clone_size: NA; v_call: TRBV6-1; d_call: NA; cdr3_nt: TGTGCCAGCAGTGAAGCGGTCTGGCAGAACACCTACGAGCAGTACTTC; cdr3_aa: CASSEAVWQNTYEQYF
j_call: TRBJ1-4; clone_size: NA; v_call: TRBV7-9; d_call: TRBD1; cdr3_nt: TGTGCCAGCAGCTTAGGGACAGGGGGGAGGAATACTGAAAAACTGTTTTTT; cdr3_aa: CASSLGTGGRNTEKLFF
j_call: TRBJ2-2; clone_size: NA; v_call: TRBV7-9; d_call: TRBD1; cdr3_nt: TGTGCCAGCAGCACAACTAAACAGGGGGCATGGACCGGGGAGCTGTTTTTT; cdr3_aa: CASSTTKQGAWTGELFF
j_call: TRBJ1-3; clone_size: NA; v_call: TRBV18; d_call: TRBD1; cdr3_nt: TGTGCCAGCTCACCACCTTCTGGAGGGGGCGGAAACACCATATATTTT; cdr3_aa: CASSPPSGGGGNTIYF
j_call: TRBJ2-7; clone_size: NA; v_call: TRBV6-5; d_call: NA; cdr3_nt: TGTGCCAGCAGTTACTCGGGCCGCTACGAGCAGTACTTC; cdr3_aa: CASSYSGRYEQYF
j_call: TRBJ1-2; clone_size: NA; v_call: TRBV3-1/TRBV3-2; d_call: TRBD1; cdr3_nt: TGTGCCAGCAGCCGTACTGAGGGGGCCTGGGGCTACACCTTC; cdr3_aa: CASSRTEGAWGYTF
j_call: TRBJ2-5; clone_size: NA; v_call: TRBV5-5; d_call: TRBD2; cdr3_nt: TGTGCCAGCAGCTTCTTAACGACCGGCGGGAGGGAGACCCAGTACTTC; cdr3_aa: CASSFLTTGGRETQYF
j_call: TRBJ1-5; clone_size: NA; v_call: TRBV6-2/TRBV6-3; d_call: NA; cdr3_nt: TGTGCCAGCAGCCGACACAGGGATTCAGATCAGCCCCAGCATTTT; cdr3_aa: CASSRHRDSDQPQHF
j_call: TRBJ2-5; clone_size: NA; v_call: TRBV2; d_call: TRBD2; cdr3_nt: TGTGCCAGCTTTCGAGAAGCGGGGGTTGGGACCCAGTACTTC; cdr3_aa: CASFREAGVGTQYF
j_call: TRBJ1-2; clone_size: NA; v_call: TRBV28; d_call: NA; cdr3_nt: TGTGCCAGCAGTCCGACAGCCCACTATGGCTACACCTTC; cdr3_aa: CASSPTAHYGYTF
j_call: TRBJ2-7; clone_size: NA; v_call: TRBV9; d_call: TRBD1; cdr3_nt: TGTGCCAGCAGCGTAGACGGGACAGGTGCCTACGAGCAGTACTTC; cdr3_aa: CASSVDGTGAYEQYF
j_call: TRBJ1-1; clone_size: NA; v_call: TRBV5-6; d_call: TRBD1; cdr3_nt: TGTGCCAGCAGCTTACCGCAGGGGGCGCGGACTGAAGCTTTCTTT; cdr3_aa: CASSLPQGARTEAFF